This TCR beta chain was identified in a study of blood T cells in healthy people across ages. Whole-study context: The capture of about one barcoded beta molecule per two T cells was achieved by template switching. Whole-study results and caveats: More naive CD4+ cells and higher diversity marked long-lived donors relative to aged donors.

Concerning this clonotype: The antigen is unknown.

For the second PCR, which ran for roughly 7 to 11 cycles, a sample-barcoded 5' primer and a J-beta primer mix were used. Each single sample gave us at least 2.5 million CDR3-containing paired-end reads. One entry per CDR3 protein, called by TCRdb with MiXCR from the 5' RACE reads. The sample carries some 1.4 million distinct CDR3 sequences, around two fifths recorded once. This CDR3 is built from 15 residues. Germline V gene lookup returns CDR1 LGHDT and CDR2 YNNKEL (reference sequence). The trim removed 4 bases at V and 6 bases at J, leaving 9 bases unmatched. This chain uses TRBV3-1 with TRBJ2-1, with TRBD2 identical over 7 bases. The origin of this receptor is a young woman in good health. Specimen: blood. CDR3 residues: CASSRAGTITNEQFF. Here the CDR3 DNA reads TGTGCCAGCAGCCGCGCCGGGACTATCACCAATGAGCAGTTCTTC.